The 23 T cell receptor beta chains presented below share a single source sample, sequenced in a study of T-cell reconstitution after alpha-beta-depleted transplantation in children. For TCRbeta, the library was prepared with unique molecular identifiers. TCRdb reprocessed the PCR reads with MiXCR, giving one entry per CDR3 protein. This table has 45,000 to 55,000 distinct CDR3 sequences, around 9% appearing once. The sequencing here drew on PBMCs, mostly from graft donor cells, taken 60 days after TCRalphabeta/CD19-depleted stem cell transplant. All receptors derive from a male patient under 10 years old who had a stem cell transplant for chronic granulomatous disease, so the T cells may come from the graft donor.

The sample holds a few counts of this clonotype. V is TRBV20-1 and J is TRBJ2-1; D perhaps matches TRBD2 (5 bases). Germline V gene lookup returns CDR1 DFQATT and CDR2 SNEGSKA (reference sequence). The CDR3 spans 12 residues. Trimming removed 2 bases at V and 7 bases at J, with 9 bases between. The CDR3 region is CSARLWENEQFF. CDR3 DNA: TGCAGTGCTAGATTGTGGGAGAATGAGCAGTTCTTC.

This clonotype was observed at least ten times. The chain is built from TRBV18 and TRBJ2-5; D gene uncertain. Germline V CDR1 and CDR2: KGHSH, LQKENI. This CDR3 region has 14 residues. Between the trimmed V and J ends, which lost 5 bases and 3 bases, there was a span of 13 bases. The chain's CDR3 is CASSTVRTEETQYF. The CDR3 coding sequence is TGTGCCAGCTCAACCGTTAGGACGGAAGAGACCCAGTACTTC.

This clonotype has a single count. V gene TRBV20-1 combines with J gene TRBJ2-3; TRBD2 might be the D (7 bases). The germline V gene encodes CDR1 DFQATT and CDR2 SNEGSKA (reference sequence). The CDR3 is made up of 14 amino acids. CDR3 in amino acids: CCARGGRRTDTQYF. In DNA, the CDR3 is TGCTGCGCTAGGGGGGGGAGGCGCACAGATACGCAGTATTTT.

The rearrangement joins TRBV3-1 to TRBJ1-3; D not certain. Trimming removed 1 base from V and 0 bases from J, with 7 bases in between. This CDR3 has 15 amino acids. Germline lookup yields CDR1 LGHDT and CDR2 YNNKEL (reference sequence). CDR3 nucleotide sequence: TGTGCCAGCAGCCAAGGCGCCAGCTCTGGAAACACCATATATTTT. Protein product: CASSQGASSGNTIYF.

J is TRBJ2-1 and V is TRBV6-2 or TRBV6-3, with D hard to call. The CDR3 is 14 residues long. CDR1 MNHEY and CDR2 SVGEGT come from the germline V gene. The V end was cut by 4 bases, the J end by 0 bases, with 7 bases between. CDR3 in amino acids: CASSSLPSYNEQFF. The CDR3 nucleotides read TGTGCCAGCAGTTCCCTACCCTCCTACAATGAGCAGTTCTTC.

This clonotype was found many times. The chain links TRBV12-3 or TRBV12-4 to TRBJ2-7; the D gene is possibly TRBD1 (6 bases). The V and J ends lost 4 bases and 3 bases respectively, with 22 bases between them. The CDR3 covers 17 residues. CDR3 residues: CASSCRAPRGIGYEQYF. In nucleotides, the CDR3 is TGTGCCAGCAGTTGTAGGGCCCCCAGGGGCATTGGCTACGAGCAGTACTTC.

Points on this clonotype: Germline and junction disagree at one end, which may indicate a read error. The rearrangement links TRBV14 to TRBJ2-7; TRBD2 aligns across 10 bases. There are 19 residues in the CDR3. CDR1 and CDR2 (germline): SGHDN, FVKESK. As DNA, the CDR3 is TGTGCCAGAAGCCAAGACCCGGGACTAGCGCGAGGAAACCGCTACGAGCAGTACTTC. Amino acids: CARSQDPGLARGNRYEQYF.

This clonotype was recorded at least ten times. The CDR3 here is CASSPTSEDTQYF. CDR3 DNA: TGTGCCAGCAGCCCCACTAGCGAGGATACGCAGTATTTT. V is TRBV6-4 and J is TRBJ2-3, with 7 bases identical to TRBD2. Germline V gene lookup returns CDR1 MRHNA and CDR2 SNTAGT. The V gene end was trimmed by 6 bases and the J gene end by 6 bases; junction bases not matched to a gene: 6. The CDR3 covers 13 residues.

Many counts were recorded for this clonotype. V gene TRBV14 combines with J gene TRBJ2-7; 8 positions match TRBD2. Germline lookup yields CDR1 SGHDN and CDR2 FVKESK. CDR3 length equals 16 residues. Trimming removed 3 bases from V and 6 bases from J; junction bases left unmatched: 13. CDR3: CASSQTTSALGGEQYF. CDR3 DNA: TGTGCCAGCAGCCAGACGACTAGCGCCCTAGGGGGCGAGCAGTACTTC.

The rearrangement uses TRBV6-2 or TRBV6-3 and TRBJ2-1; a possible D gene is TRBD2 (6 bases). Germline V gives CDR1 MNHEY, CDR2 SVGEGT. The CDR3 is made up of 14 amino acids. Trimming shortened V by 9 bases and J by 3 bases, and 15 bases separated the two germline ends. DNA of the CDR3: TGTGCCAGTGCTTCCGGGGGTAGCTACAATGAGCAGTTCTTC. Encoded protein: CASASGGSYNEQFF.

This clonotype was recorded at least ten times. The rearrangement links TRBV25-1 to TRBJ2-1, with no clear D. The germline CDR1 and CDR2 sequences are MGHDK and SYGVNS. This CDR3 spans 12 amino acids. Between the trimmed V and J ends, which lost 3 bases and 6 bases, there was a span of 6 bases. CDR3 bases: TGTGCCAGCAGTGATTTTATCAATGAGCAGTTCTTC. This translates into CASSDFINEQFF.

Here the CDR3 DNA reads TGTGCCAGCAGTAGGGGGACTAGCGGGAGGGCCGTGGAGATTCAGTACTTC. It is translated as CASSRGTSGRAVEIQYF. The chain is built from TRBV27 and TRBJ2-4; 16 nucleotides align to TRBD2. This CDR3 has 17 amino acids. In germline, CDR1 is MNHEY, CDR2 SMNVEV (reference sequence). V dropped 5 bases and J dropped 10; count of bases not matched to a gene: 11.

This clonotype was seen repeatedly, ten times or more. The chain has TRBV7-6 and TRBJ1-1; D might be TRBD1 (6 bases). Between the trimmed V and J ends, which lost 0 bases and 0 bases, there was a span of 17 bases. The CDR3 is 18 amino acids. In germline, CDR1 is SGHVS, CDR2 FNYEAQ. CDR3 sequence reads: CASSLASRGEDLNTEAFF. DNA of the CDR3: TGTGCCAGCAGCTTAGCGAGTAGGGGGGAAGACCTGAACACTGAAGCTTTCTTT.

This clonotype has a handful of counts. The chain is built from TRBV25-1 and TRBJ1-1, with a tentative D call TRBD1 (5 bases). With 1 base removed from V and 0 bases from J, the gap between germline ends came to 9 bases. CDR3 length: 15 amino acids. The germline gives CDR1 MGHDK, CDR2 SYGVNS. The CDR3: CASSELGRMNTEAFF. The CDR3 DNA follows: TGTGCCAGCAGTGAATTGGGACGGATGAACACTGAAGCTTTCTTT.

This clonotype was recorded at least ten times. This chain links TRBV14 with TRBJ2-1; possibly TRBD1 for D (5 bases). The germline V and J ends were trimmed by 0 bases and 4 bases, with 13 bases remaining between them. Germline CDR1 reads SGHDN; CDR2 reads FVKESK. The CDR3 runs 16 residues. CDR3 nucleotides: TGTGCCAGCAGCCAAGATCCACAGGCTACTTACAATGAGCAGTTCTTC. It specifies CASSQDPQATYNEQFF.

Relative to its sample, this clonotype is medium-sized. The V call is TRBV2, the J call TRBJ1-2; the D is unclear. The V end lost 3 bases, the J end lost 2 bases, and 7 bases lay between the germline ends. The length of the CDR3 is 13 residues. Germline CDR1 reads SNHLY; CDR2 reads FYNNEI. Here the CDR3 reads CASSEGRNYGYTF. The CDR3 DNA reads TGTGCCAGCAGTGAGGGTAGAAACTATGGCTACACCTTC.

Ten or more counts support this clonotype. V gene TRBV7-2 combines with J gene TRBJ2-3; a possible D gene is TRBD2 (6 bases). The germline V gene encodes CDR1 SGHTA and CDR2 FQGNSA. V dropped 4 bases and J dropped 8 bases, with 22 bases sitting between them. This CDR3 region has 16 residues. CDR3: CASSSQRARLDLTQYF. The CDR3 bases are TGTGCCAGCAGCTCCCAGCGGGCACGCCTCGACCTTACGCAGTATTTT.

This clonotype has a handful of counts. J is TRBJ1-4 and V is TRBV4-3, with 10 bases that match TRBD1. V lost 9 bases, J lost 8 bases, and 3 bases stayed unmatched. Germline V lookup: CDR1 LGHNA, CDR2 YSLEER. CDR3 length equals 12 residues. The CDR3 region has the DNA TGCGCCAGTAAGGACAGGGGGGAAAAACTGTTTTTT. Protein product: CASKDRGEKLFF.

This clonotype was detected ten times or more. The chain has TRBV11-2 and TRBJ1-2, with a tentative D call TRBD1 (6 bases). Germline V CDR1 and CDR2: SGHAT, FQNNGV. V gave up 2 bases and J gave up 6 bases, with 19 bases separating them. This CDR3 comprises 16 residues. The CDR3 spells CASSLRGRLEGDGYTF. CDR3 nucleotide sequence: TGTGCCAGCAGCTTAAGGGGCCGGCTAGAGGGGGATGGCTACACCTTC. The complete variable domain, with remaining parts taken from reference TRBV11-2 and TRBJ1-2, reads EAGVAQSPRYKIIEKRQSVAFWCNPISGHATLYWYQQILGQGPKLLIQFQNNGVVDDSQLPKDRFSAERLKGVDSTLKIQPAKLEDSAVYLCASSLRGRLEGDGYTFGSGTRLTVV.

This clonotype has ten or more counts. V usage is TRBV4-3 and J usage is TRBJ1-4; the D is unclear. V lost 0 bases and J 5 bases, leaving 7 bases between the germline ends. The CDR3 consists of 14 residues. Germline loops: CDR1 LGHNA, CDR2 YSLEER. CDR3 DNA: TGCGCCAGCAGCCAAGAGCCCCCAAATGAAAAACTGTTTTTT. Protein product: CASSQEPPNEKLFF.

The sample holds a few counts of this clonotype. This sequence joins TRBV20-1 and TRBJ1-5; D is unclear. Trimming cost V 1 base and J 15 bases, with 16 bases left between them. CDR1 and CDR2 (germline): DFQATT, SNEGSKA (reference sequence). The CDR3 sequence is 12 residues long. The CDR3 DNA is TGCAGTGCTAGAGCCCGGCCCGAATTGGTGCATTTT. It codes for CSARARPELVHF.

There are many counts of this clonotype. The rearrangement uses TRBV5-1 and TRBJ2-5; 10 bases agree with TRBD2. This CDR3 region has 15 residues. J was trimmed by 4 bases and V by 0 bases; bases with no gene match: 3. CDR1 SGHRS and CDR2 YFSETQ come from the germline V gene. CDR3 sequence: CASSLASGRGETQYF. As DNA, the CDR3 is TGCGCCAGCAGCTTGGCCAGCGGGAGGGGAGAGACCCAGTACTTC.

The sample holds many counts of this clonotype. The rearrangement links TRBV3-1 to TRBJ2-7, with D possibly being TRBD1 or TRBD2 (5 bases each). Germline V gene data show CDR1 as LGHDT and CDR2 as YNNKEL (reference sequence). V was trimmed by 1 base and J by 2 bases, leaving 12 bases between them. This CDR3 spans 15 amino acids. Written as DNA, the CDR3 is TGTGCCAGCAGCCAAGGACTAAAGGGGACCTACGAGCAGTACTTC. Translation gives CASSQGLKGTYEQYF.